This TCR beta chain was identified during a study of beta chain features in type 1 diabetes. Study results and limitations: Among all four CD4+ subsets, Type 1 diabetes patients had TCRB CDR3s that were moderately but significantly shorter.

The CDR3 is 13 residues long. The germline CDR1 and CDR2 sequences are MDHEN and SYDVKM. With 5 bases removed from V and 3 bases from J, the gap between germline ends came to 10 bases. This clone was detected ten times or more. Antigen unknown. Reverse transcription of all isolated RNA meant that expressed TCRB transcripts were sequenced. Sequencing of naive, central memory and regulatory T cell samples gave an average of roughly 3.5 million reads. The assay was immunoSEQ multiplex PCR, and TCRdb's table has in-frame clones only and misses some. The repertoire holds some 240,000 clones, with under 13% as singletons. Via CD45RO/CCR7/CD25/CD127/CD95/CD27, cells of the CD4+ naive, central memory, regulatory and stem cell-like memory subsets were sorted. Sorted populations all exceeded 95% purity.

Sequenced input: central memory CD4+ T cells from blood. This chain connects TRBV28 to TRBJ2-5; no definite D call. This sequence originates from a man between 18 and 29 years old in good health. In nucleotides, the CDR3 is TGTGCCAGCAGTGGTCTAGTTAAAGAGACCCAGTACTTC. This codes for CASSGLVKETQYF. The whole variable domain, filled in from reference TRBV28 and TRBJ2-5, reads DVKVTQSSRYLVKRTGEKVFLECVQDMDHENMFWYRQDPGLGLRLIYFSYDVKMKEKGDIPEGYSVSREKKERFSLILESASTNQTSMYLCASSGLVKETQYFGPGTRLLVL.